A selection of T cell receptor beta chains follows, all from one sample in a study of T-cell reconstitution after alpha-beta-depleted transplantation in children. TCRdb redid the calling of the PCR reads with MiXCR, one entry per CDR3 protein. The sample lists fewer than 90,000 distinct CDR3 sequences, 5.5% to 7.5% seen once, with around 2.4% in the top ten. Here the sequenced sample was PBMCs from the stem cell graft donor, taken from the stem cell graft. The source is a human donor who donated a stem cell graft to a child with acute lymphoblastic leukemia. The CDR3 runs from the conserved cysteine through the conserved F or W. D genes are given only for firm matches. Size is stated for part of the rows, as once, few or many counts, or as a class when the clone is expanded.

V gene,clone size,J gene,D gene,CDR3 DNA,CDR3 protein
TRBV10-3,many,TRBJ2-5,-,TGTGCCATCATTGGGAGGCCCTTTTGGGAGACCCAGTACTTC,CAIIGRPFWETQYF
TRBV20-1,many,TRBJ2-5,TRBD2,TGCAGTGCTAGAGGGGGCGGGTCCCTTAGCGGGAGAAAACAAGAGACCCAGTACTTC,CSARGGGSLSGRKQETQYF
TRBV15,many,TRBJ2-7,-,TGTGCCACCAGCAGAGCGGGTAGCGGCCTAATGTACGAGCAGTACTTC,CATSRAGSGLMYEQYF
TRBV19,-,TRBJ2-3,-,TGTGCCACCTCGGTAAGCACAGATACGCAGTATTTT,CATSVSTDTQYF
TRBV19,-,TRBJ2-7,-,TGTGCCAGTAGTACCCCGGGACGAAGTCCCTACGAGCAGTACTTC,CASSTPGRSPYEQYF
TRBV7-7,many,TRBJ2-2,TRBD1,TGTGCTAGCAGCCTAAACATCGACAGGGCTCGCACCGGGGAGCTGTTTTTT,CASSLNIDRARTGELFF
TRBV5-1,many,TRBJ1-1,-,TGCGCCAGCAGCTTGGAGGGACGGAACACTGAAGCTTTCTTT,CASSLEGRNTEAFF
TRBV12-3/TRBV12-4,many,TRBJ1-5,-,TGTGCCAGCAGCTCCTGGGGGGCGGGAAATCAGCCCCAGCATTTT,CASSSWGAGNQPQHF
TRBV28,few,TRBJ1-1,-,TGTGCCAGCAGTTCTGGGGGGAACACTGAAGCTTTCTTT,CASSSGGNTEAFF
TRBV10-2,many,TRBJ1-4,TRBD1,TGCGCCAGCAGTGGGAAATGGACAGGGGAGAAACTGTTTTTT,CASSGKWTGEKLFF
TRBV5-1,many,TRBJ2-5,-,TGCGCCAGCAGCCTTTTTGATGAGACCCAGTACTTC,CASSLFDETQYF
TRBV5-1,many,TRBJ2-5,TRBD1,TGCGCCAGCAGCTTGGTAGGGACAGGCCAAGAGACCCAGTACTTC,CASSLVGTGQETQYF
TRBV20-1,many,TRBJ2-5,TRBD2,TGCAGTGCTATGGCTAGCGGGAGGGAGACCCAGTACTTC,CSAMASGRETQYF
TRBV9,few,TRBJ2-5,TRBD2,TGTGCCAGCGGCGTTTTGAGCGGGGGGGAAGAGACCCAGTACTTC,CASGVLSGGEETQYF
TRBV15,many,TRBJ1-2,-,TGTGCCACCAGCAGAGATCGGGACGCAAACAATGGCTACACCTTC,CATSRDRDANNGYTF
TRBV20-1,many,TRBJ2-1,-,TGCAGTGCTAGAGTTCTGGGTCCCAATAATGAGCAGTTCTTC,CSARVLGPNNEQFF
TRBV7-7,many,TRBJ2-3,-,TGTGCTAGCAGCTTAGCGAGGACAGATACGCAGTATTTT,CASSLARTDTQYF
TRBV20-1,many,TRBJ2-3,-,TGCAGTGCTACCTTAGGGGGGGGCCAAACCCCTACGCAGTATTTT,CSATLGGGQTPTQYF
TRBV9,many,TRBJ1-4,-,TGTGCAAGCAGCGTCCGGGAGGGCAATGAAAAACTGTTTTTT,CASSVREGNEKLFF
TRBV29-1,many,TRBJ2-2,TRBD2,TGCAGCGTTGAAAGGCGAGCGGGAGAGTACACCGGGGAGCTGTTTTTT,CSVERRAGEYTGELFF
TRBV20-1,many,TRBJ2-5,TRBD2,TGCAGTGCCAGGAGCGGGGGGGCCATTGAGACCCAGTACTTC,CSARSGGAIETQYF
TRBV7-9,many,TRBJ1-1,TRBD1,TGTGCCAGCAGCACCGGACAGGGGTTGTCCACTGAATCTTTCTTT,CASSTGQGLSTESFF
TRBV13,few,TRBJ1-2,-,TGTGCCAGCAGCCTCACTTACGAGCGAAGCTATGGCTACACCTTC,CASSLTYERSYGYTF
TRBV4-2,many,TRBJ2-6,-,TGTGCCAGCAGTGAGCGGGCGATAGCCTCTGGGGCCAACGTCCTGACTTTC,CASSERAIASGANVLTF
TRBV5-4,many,TRBJ1-4,-,TGTGCCAGCAGCCCTAGGTCGACAGGCAGTGAAAAACTGTTTTTT,CASSPRSTGSEKLFF
TRBV5-1,many,TRBJ2-2,-,TGCGCCAGCAGAGGGGCTGACCCCGGGGAGCTGTTTTTT,CASRGADPGELFF
TRBV12-3/TRBV12-4,many,TRBJ1-5,TRBD1,TGTGCCAGCAGCAAAACCGCGGGACAGGGTGGCAATCAGCCCCAGCATTTT,CASSKTAGQGGNQPQHF